The 8 T cell receptor beta chains below were found in one sample sequenced in a study of glioma-infiltrating T cells. The iRepertoire nested amplicon-rescue multiplex PCR amplified TCR alpha and beta CDR3s from RNA. TCRdb reprocessed the multiplex PCR reads with MiXCR, giving one entry per CDR3 protein. The repertoire holds about 380,000 distinct CDR3 sequences, with roughly two fifths as singletons. The sample comprised glioma tissue, nonneoplastic brain tissue, or PBMCs (not recorded which). The receptors stem from a human donor with low-grade glioma or glioblastoma, undergoing nonglioma brain surgery, or in good health (not recorded which).

In this sample, this clonotype turned up a few times. Mismatch with germline at one junction end may stem from a read error. The rearrangement uses TRBV11-2 and TRBJ2-1, with 7 bases aligning to TRBD2. CDR1 is SGHAT, CDR2 FQNNGV, per germline. The CDR3 is 13 amino acids. This chain's CDR3 is CASSLGSPGLTIF. In DNA, the CDR3 is TGTGCCAGCAGCTTAGGGTCCCCGGGACTAACCATCTTC.

This clonotype was picked up many times. The chain employs TRBV27 and TRBJ2-7; 10 bases fit TRBD2. The CDR3 contains 13 residues. V shed 8 bases, J shed 7 bases, and the junction held 8 bases outside the gene matches. Germline assignment: CDR1 MNHEY and CDR2 SMNVEV (reference sequence). The CDR3 spells CASRTSGAREQYF. CDR3 in DNA: TGTGCCAGCCGTACTAGCGGGGCGAGGGAGCAGTACTTC.

Worth noting for this clonotype: This may arise from a read error, as a much more abundant clone is one base away. Because the CDR3 is missing its conserved closing phenylalanine or tryptophan, this is likely a read error. This chain connects TRBV27 to TRBJ1-1, with TRBD1 matching 7 bases. The J segment lost 3 bases and the V segment lost 7 bases, leaving 11 bases of the junction unmatched. Germline V CDR1 and CDR2: MNHEY, SMNVEV (reference sequence). The CDR3 runs to 15 residues. The CDR3 sequence is CASKSILGGHTEAFL. DNA of the CDR3: TGTGCCAGCAAGTCTATTTTAGGGGGCCACACTGAAGCTTTCCTT.

The chain recombines TRBV7-9 with TRBJ1-5; the D is unclear. V lost 5 bases to trimming and J lost 9 bases, with 17 bases between them. Per the germline V gene, CDR1 is SEHNR and CDR2 is FQNEAQ (reference sequence). This CDR3 spans 14 amino acids. CDR3 coding DNA: TGTGCCAGCAGCCGAGGACTAGGAGAAAGGCCCCAGCATTTT. This gives the protein CASSRGLGERPQHF.

About this clonotype: This may be a read error: a much more frequent sequence differs by one nucleotide. This sequence joins TRBV20-1 and TRBJ2-3; TRBD2 aligns across 8 bases. The trim removed 5 bases at V and 0 bases at J, leaving 10 bases unmatched. The CDR3 has 16 residues. CDR1 is DFQATT and CDR2 is SNEGSKA in the germline V gene (reference sequence). In DNA form, the CDR3 reads TGCAGTGCTCCTAGTGGGCGGGAGGCTAGCACAGATACGCAGTATTTT. Protein sequence: CSAPSGREASTDTQYF.

Of note for this clonotype: The junction shows a germline mismatch at one end, possibly a read error. The gene calls are TRBV25-1 and TRBJ2-6, with 8 positions matching TRBD1. Germline CDR1 MGHDK, CDR2 SYGVNS. The CDR3 length is 16 residues. The CDR3 sequence: CASSEHRGTGADVLAF. In nucleotides, the CDR3 is TGTGCCAGCAGTGAACACAGGGGGACTGGGGCCGACGTCCTGGCTTTC.

This clonotype was observed a few times. CDR3 protein: CASSTGQGVGYTQYF. CDR3 in DNA: TGTGCCAGCAGCACCGGACAGGGGGTCGGATATACGCAGTATTTT. The V gene is TRBV7-6, the J gene TRBJ2-3; TRBD1 agrees at 10 bases. V was pared by 5 bases and J by 7 bases, with 9 bases of the junction left unmatched. Germline CDR1 is SGHVS and CDR2 is FNYEAQ. CDR3 size: 15 residues.

This clonotype has only a few counts. The rearrangement joins TRBV20-1 to TRBJ2-7, with D tentatively TRBD2 (6 bases). In germline, CDR1 is DFQATT, CDR2 SNEGSKA (reference sequence). This CDR3 has 14 residues. The V gene lost 3 bases and the J gene lost 5 bases, with 17 bases spanning the gap. The CDR3 DNA sequence: TGCAGTGCTAGTCGACCGGGGGTCCCCAACGAGCAGTACTTC. This gives the protein CSASRPGVPNEQYF.